The T cell receptor (beta chain) described here comes from a study of CD8 T cells in ankylosing spondylitis. Using quantitative 5'-RACE with molecular barcodes, the authors made TCR beta libraries. MiXCR was run by TCRdb on the 5' RACE reads, yielding one entry per CDR3 protein. The sample yields around 300,000 distinct CDR3 sequences, roughly 12% seen once. Points from the study as a whole: The clones that were linked to disease were reported to be significantly enriched in matched synovial fluid samples from ankylosing spondylitis patients.

This clonotype was detected many times. Its antigen is not identified. Trimming cost V 2 bases and J 0 bases, with 11 bases left between them. CDR1 is MDHEN and CDR2 is SYDVKM in the germline V gene. The CDR3 spans 16 residues. This sequence originates from a female donor with ankylosing spondylitis or in good health (not recorded which). The specimen sequenced was blood, either unsorted or a sorted T cell fraction (not recorded which). This chain uses TRBV28 with TRBJ1-5; the D gene is possibly TRBD1 (5 bases). In nucleotides, the CDR3 is TGTGCCAGCAGTTTAACCCCCAGGGTTAGCAATCAGCCCCAGCATTTT. Its translation: CASSLTPRVSNQPQHF.